The 21 T cell receptor beta chains reported below all come from one sample, sequenced in a study of T cells after yellow fever vaccination. MiXCR, applied by TCRdb to the 5' RACE reads, yields one record per CDR3 protein. The data show 310,000 or so distinct CDR3 sequences, around 6.8% seen once. Sequenced material: PBMCs, taken more than 35 days after the first yellow fever vaccination. Source of these receptors: a man aged 18-30 years who received the YFV17D yellow fever vaccine.

This clonotype occurred many times. In DNA, the CDR3 is TGTGCCAGCAGCTTGGGCGGGGCAACAGATACGCAGTATTTT. Its translation: CASSLGGATDTQYF. The chain uses TRBV5-5 and TRBJ2-3; TRBD2 might be the D (6 bases). V was trimmed by 0 bases and J by 3 bases, leaving 8 bases between them. The CDR3 loop spans 14 amino acids. CDR1 and CDR2 (germline): SGHKS, YYEKEE (reference sequence). The full variable domain, rest sourced from reference TRBV5-5 and TRBJ2-3, is DAGVTQSPTHLIKTRGQQVTLRCSPISGHKSVSWYQQVLGQGPQFIFQYYEKEERGRGNFPDRFSARQFPNYSSELNVNALLLGDSALYLCASSLGGATDTQYFGPGTRLTVL.

There are many counts of this clonotype. The V gene is TRBV7-6, the J gene TRBJ2-1; D is perhaps TRBD2 (5 bases). Trimming shortened V by 4 bases and J by 9 bases, and 10 bases separated the two germline ends. CDR3 length: 12 residues. The germline V gene encodes CDR1 SGHVS and CDR2 FNYEAQ. CDR3 coding DNA: TGTGCCAGCAGCTCTTCTAGCATTGAGCAGTTCTTC. Protein product: CASSSSSIEQFF.

The rearrangement joins TRBV7-9 to TRBJ1-6, with 8 bases lining up with TRBD1. The CDR3 contains 14 residues. Germline V gene lookup returns CDR1 SEHNR and CDR2 FQNEAQ (reference sequence). V shed 1 base and J 8 bases; nucleotides not matched to a gene: 1. The CDR3 here is CASSLGQGYSPLHF. The CDR3, as DNA: TGTGCCAGCAGCTTAGGACAGGGGTATTCACCCCTCCACTTT.

This clonotype has more than one count but fewer than ten. The chain has TRBV12-3 or TRBV12-4 and TRBJ2-2, with D possibly TRBD2 on 6 matching bases. The V gene lost 5 bases and the J gene lost 4 bases, with 14 bases spanning the gap. The CDR3 contains 15 residues. The CDR3 DNA sequence: TGTGCCAGCAGTCCCCCTAGCGCGAGCACCGGGGAGCTGTTTTTT. Its protein product is CASSPPSASTGELFF.

V is TRBV29-1 and J is TRBJ2-7, with TRBD1 matching 9 bases. V was pared by 5 bases and J by 5 bases, with 4 bases of the junction left unmatched. Looked up from germline, CDR1 is SQVTM and CDR2 is ANQGSEA. CDR3 length equals 12 residues. The CDR3: CSVRTGVHEQYF. The CDR3 coding sequence is TGCAGCGTTAGGACAGGGGTCCACGAGCAGTACTTC.

The table lists this clonotype with many counts. The V gene is TRBV7-9, the J gene TRBJ1-1; 7 bases line up with TRBD1. V was pared by 5 bases and J by 8 bases, with 5 bases of the junction left unmatched. The CDR3 length is 12 residues. Germline values: CDR1 SEHNR, CDR2 FQNEAQ (reference sequence). The CDR3 here is CASSGGGLEAFF. The CDR3 nucleotides are TGTGCCAGCAGCGGAGGGGGCTTGGAAGCTTTCTTT.

This sequence joins TRBV7-2 and TRBJ2-2, with TRBD2 matching 8 bases. V trimming: 3 bases; J trimming: 1 base; junction bases outside the gene matches: 7. CDR3 length: 17 residues. Germline CDR1 SGHTA, CDR2 FQGNSA. The CDR3 is CASSLSGGFLNTGELFF. CDR3 sequence (DNA): TGTGCCAGCAGCTTGAGCGGGGGATTCTTGAACACCGGGGAGCTGTTTTTT.

There are many counts of this clonotype. The chain carries TRBV6-5 and TRBJ2-7; D remains ambiguous. The CDR3 is 15 amino acids. V was trimmed by 0 bases and J by 6 bases, leaving 15 bases between them. From germline, CDR1 is MNHEY and CDR2 SVGAGI. This CDR3 is CASSYSPASSAEQYF. DNA for the CDR3: TGTGCCAGCAGTTACTCCCCGGCTAGTTCGGCCGAGCAGTACTTC.

This chain uses TRBV25-1 with TRBJ2-2; D perhaps matches TRBD1 (5 bases). V lost 4 bases, J lost 5 bases, and 14 bases lay in between. The CDR3 is made up of 15 amino acids. CDR1 MGHDK and CDR2 SYGVNS come from the germline V gene. DNA for the CDR3: TGTGCCAGCAGTGCCCGTCTCAGGGAAACCGGGGAGCTGTTTTTT. It is translated as CASSARLRETGELFF.

V usage is TRBV19 and J usage is TRBJ2-3; tentatively, D is TRBD1 (5 bases). Germline V gives CDR1 LNHDA, CDR2 SQIVND (reference sequence). Trimming removed 7 bases at V and 4 bases at J, with 9 bases between. This CDR3 has 12 amino acids. The CDR3 sequence is CASTGIPDTQYF. CDR3 nucleotides: TGTGCCAGTACAGGGATCCCAGATACGCAGTATTTT. Full variable domain (rest looked up from reference TRBV19 and TRBJ2-3): DGGITQSPKYLFRKEGQNVTLSCEQNLNHDAMYWYRQDPGQGLRLIYYSQIVNDFQKGDIAEGYSVSREKKESFPLTVTSAQKNPTAFYLCASTGIPDTQYFGPGTRLTVL.

J is TRBJ2-7 and V is TRBV5-1, with a tentative D call TRBD2 (6 bases). Germline V lookup: CDR1 SGHRS, CDR2 YFSETQ. Trimming took 5 bases from V and 3 from J, leaving 15 bases between them. The CDR3 extends over 14 amino acids. DNA for the CDR3: TGCGCCAGCAGAGGAGAGGGAGCGGGCTACGAGCAGTACTTC. Translation: CASRGEGAGYEQYF.

This clonotype was counted ten times or more. The genes are TRBV4-3 and TRBJ1-6; D might be TRBD1 (5 bases). V lost 4 bases to trimming and J lost 5 bases, with 15 bases between them. The V gene's germline CDR1 is LGHNA and CDR2 YSLEER. CDR3 length: 16 amino acids. CDR3 sequence (DNA): TGCGCCAGCAGCCGAAATCCGGGGCAGGATAATTCACCCCTCCACTTT. Residues: CASSRNPGQDNSPLHF.

This clonotype appeared a few times. The chain combines TRBV7-3 with TRBJ2-5, with a tentative D call TRBD2 (7 bases). V was pared by 5 bases and J by 7 bases, with 20 bases between. The CDR3 length is 15 residues. Germline CDR1 reads SGHTA; CDR2 reads FQGTGA. The CDR3 DNA sequence: TGTGCCAGCAGCCCCACCGCCGGGGGGCGGGGGACCCAGTACTTC. Amino acid sequence: CASSPTAGGRGTQYF.

The genes are TRBV20-1 and TRBJ2-3; D unclear. The germline CDR1 and CDR2 sequences are DFQATT and SNEGSKA (reference sequence). This CDR3 contains 14 residues. Trimming removed 6 bases from V and 0 bases from J, with 13 bases in between. CDR3 protein: CSALDPESTDTQYF. The CDR3 region has the DNA TGCAGTGCCCTGGACCCGGAGAGCACAGATACGCAGTATTTT.

There are many counts of this clonotype. The chain has TRBV10-3 and TRBJ2-7; a possible D gene is TRBD1 (5 bases). V lost 2 bases, J lost 2 bases, and 7 bases lay in between. The CDR3 consists of 13 residues. Germline CDR1 and CDR2: ENHRY and SYGVKD. The CDR3 region has the DNA TGTGCCATCAGTGAGGTCAGGGCCTACGAGCAGTACTTC. It codes for CAISEVRAYEQYF.

This clonotype was counted between two and nine times. The rearrangement links TRBV6-6 to TRBJ2-1; D is ambiguous. Trimming cost V 5 bases and J 7 bases, with 9 bases left between them. CDR3 size: 12 residues. Germline CDR1 and CDR2: MNHNY and SVGAGI (reference sequence). CDR3 bases: TGTGCCAGCAGTAAACAGAAGAATGAGCAGTTCTTC. Amino acids: CASSKQKNEQFF.

This clonotype was detected only a few times. The chain couples TRBV6-6 to TRBJ1-1, with D maybe TRBD1 (5 bases). Looked up from germline, CDR1 is MNHNY and CDR2 is SVGAGI (reference sequence). Deletions cut 8 bases from V and 3 bases from J, with 7 bases between. This CDR3 is built from 11 residues. This chain's CDR3 is CASGADTEAFF. In DNA form, the CDR3 reads TGTGCCAGCGGGGCGGACACTGAAGCTTTCTTT.

This clonotype was found a few times. The chain uses TRBV20-1 and TRBJ2-3; D possibly corresponds to TRBD2 (6 bases). The CDR3 loop spans 14 amino acids. Deletions cut 6 bases from V and 1 base from J, with 14 bases between. Germline V gives CDR1 DFQATT, CDR2 SNEGSKA (reference sequence). In DNA form, the CDR3 reads TGCAGTGCCGTCTTAGGGACTGGCACAGATACGCAGTATTTT. It specifies CSAVLGTGTDTQYF.

This clonotype showed up just a few times. The chain carries TRBV29-1 and TRBJ2-1, with D possibly matching TRBD1 (5 bases). CDR3 length: 14 amino acids. With 5 bases removed from V and 10 bases from J, the gap between germline ends came to 21 bases. CDR1 SQVTM and CDR2 ANQGSEA come from the germline V gene. The DNA for the CDR3 is TGCAGCGTTCCGACAGCACCTACAATGTTCGAGCAGTTCTTC. Amino acid sequence: CSVPTAPTMFEQFF.

This clonotype was seen a handful of times. V is TRBV5-1 and J is TRBJ2-7, with 8 bases that match TRBD1. The CDR3 is 16 residues long. Germline CDR1 and CDR2: SGHRS and YFSETQ. J gave up 1 base and V 4 bases, and 10 bases lay outside the gene matches. The CDR3 protein is CASSHSGGLLSYEQYF. The CDR3 region has the DNA TGCGCCAGCAGCCATTCAGGGGGCCTTCTATCCTACGAGCAGTACTTC.

This clonotype has only a few counts. The chain joins TRBV28 to TRBJ1-2; D call uncertain. Per germline, CDR1 MDHEN and CDR2 SYDVKM. V lost 8 bases to trimming and J lost 6 bases, with 10 bases between them. The CDR3 totals 11 residues. CDR3 loop: CASWRSDGYTF. CDR3 DNA: TGTGCCAGCTGGCGGTCCGATGGCTACACCTTC.